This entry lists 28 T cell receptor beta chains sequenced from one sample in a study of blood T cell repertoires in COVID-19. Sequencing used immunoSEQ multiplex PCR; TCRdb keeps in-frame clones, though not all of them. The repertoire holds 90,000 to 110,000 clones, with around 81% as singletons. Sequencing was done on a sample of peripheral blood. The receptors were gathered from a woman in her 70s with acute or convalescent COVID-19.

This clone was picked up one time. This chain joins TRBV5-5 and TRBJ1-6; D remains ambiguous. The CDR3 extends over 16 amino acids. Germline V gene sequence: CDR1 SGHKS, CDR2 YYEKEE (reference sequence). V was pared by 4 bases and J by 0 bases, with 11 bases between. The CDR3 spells CASSEGLRSYNSPLHF. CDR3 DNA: TGTGCCAGCAGCGAAGGACTTCGCTCCTATAATTCACCCCTCCACTTT. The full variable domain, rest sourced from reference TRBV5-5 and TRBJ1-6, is DAGVTQSPTHLIKTRGQQVTLRCSPISGHKSVSWYQQVLGQGPQFIFQYYEKEERGRGNFPDRFSARQFPNYSSELNVNALLLGDSALYLCASSEGLRSYNSPLHFGNGTRLTVT.

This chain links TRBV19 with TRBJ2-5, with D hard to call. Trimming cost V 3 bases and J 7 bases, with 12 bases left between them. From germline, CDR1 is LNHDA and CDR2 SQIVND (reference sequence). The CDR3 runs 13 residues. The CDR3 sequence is CASSIDGGGTQYF. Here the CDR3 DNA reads TGTGCCAGTAGTATCGACGGCGGTGGGACCCAGTACTTC.

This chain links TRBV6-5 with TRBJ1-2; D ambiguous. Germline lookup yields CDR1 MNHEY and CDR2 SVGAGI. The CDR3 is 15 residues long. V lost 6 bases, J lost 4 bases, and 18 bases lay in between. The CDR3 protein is CASSQSGAGGYGYTF. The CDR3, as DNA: TGTGCCAGCAGCCAAAGTGGCGCGGGTGGCTATGGCTACACCTTC.

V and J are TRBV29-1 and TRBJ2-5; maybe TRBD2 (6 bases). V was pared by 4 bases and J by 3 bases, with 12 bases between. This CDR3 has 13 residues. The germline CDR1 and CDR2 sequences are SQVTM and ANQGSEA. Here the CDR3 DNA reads TGCAGCGTTGTGTGGGAGGTGAAAGAGACCCAGTACTTC. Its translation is CSVVWEVKETQYF.

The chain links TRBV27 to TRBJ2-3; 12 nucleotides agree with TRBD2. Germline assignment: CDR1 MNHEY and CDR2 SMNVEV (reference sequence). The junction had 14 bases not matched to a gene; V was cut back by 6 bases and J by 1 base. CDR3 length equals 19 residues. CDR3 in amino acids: CASSRLMTSGSRGTDTQYF. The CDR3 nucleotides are TGTGCCAGCAGCCGGCTGATGACTAGCGGGAGTCGAGGCACAGATACGCAGTATTTT.

The CDR3 spells CASSLADTGYDNSPLHF. DNA of the CDR3: TGTGCCAGCAGCTTAGCCGACACAGGATACGATAATTCACCCCTCCACTTT. The chain employs TRBV7-2 and TRBJ1-6, with D perhaps TRBD1 (5 bases). Germline assignment: CDR1 SGHTA and CDR2 FQGNSA. V was cut by 0 bases and J by 5 bases, with 14 bases left in between. The CDR3 totals 17 residues.

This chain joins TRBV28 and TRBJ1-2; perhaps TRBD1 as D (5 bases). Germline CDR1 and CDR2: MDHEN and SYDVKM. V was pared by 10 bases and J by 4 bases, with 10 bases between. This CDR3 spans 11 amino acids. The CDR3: CAIRQPYGYTF. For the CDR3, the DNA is TGTGCCATACGACAGCCCTATGGCTACACCTTC.

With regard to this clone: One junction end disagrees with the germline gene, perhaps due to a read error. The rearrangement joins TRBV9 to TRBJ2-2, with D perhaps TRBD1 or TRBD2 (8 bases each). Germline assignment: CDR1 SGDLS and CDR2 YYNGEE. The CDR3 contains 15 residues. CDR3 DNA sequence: TGTGCCCGCAGGGGGCCCACGGGGGGGACCGGGGAGCTGTTTTTT. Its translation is CARRGPTGGTGELFF.

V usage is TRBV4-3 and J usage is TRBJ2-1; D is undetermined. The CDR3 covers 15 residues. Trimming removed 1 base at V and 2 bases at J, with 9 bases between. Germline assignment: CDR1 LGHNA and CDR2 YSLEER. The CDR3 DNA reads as TGCGCCAGCAGCCAAGGTCTGAGTGCCTACAATGAGCAGTTCTTC. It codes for CASSQGLSAYNEQFF.

CDR3 loop: CATRDRQTRATEAFF. The CDR3 DNA reads TGTGCCACAAGGGACAGGCAAACCCGGGCCACTGAAGCTTTCTTT. The rearrangement links TRBV10-3 to TRBJ1-1; TRBD1 matches 8 bases. This CDR3 contains 15 residues. J lost 4 bases, V lost 10 bases, and 14 bases had no gene match. Looked up from germline, CDR1 is ENHRY and CDR2 is SYGVKD.

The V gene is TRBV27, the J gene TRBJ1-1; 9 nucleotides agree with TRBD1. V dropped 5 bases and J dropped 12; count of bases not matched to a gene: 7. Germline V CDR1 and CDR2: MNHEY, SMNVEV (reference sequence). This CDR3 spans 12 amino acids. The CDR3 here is CASSPRTGVTFF. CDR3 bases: TGTGCCAGCAGTCCGAGGACAGGGGTAACTTTCTTT.

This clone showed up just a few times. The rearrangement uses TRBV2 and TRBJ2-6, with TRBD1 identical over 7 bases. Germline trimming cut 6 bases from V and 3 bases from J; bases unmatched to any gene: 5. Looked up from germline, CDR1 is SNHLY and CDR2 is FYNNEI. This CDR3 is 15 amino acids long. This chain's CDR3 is CASSRRQGGANVLTF. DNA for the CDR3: TGTGCCAGCAGCCGACGACAGGGTGGGGCCAACGTCCTGACTTTC. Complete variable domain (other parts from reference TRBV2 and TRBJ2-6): EPEVTQTPSHQVTQMGQEVILRCVPISNHLYFYWYRQILGQKVEFLVSFYNNEISEKSEIFDDQFSVERPDGSNFTLKIRSTKLEDSAMYFCASSRRQGGANVLTFGAGSRLTVL.

Here the CDR3 reads CASSLGQGESETQYF. The DNA of the CDR3 is TGTGCCAGCAGCCTGGGACAGGGGGAGTCAGAGACCCAGTACTTC. The chain links TRBV7-2 to TRBJ2-5, with 11 positions matching TRBD1. The germline V gene has CDR1 SGHTA and CDR2 FQGNSA. With 5 bases clipped from V and 4 bases from J, the junction kept 6 bases outside the gene matches. The CDR3 sequence is 15 residues long.

CDR3 bases: TGCGCCAGCAGTCCGGGACTGGCGAACACCGGGGAGCTGTTTTTT. Its protein is CASSPGLANTGELFF. The V and J genes are TRBV10-1 and TRBJ2-2; perhaps TRBD2 as D (6 bases). Trimming pared 5 bases from V and 0 bases from J, leaving 10 bases between. Looked up from germline, CDR1 is WNHNN and CDR2 is SYGVQD (reference sequence). This CDR3 is built from 15 residues.

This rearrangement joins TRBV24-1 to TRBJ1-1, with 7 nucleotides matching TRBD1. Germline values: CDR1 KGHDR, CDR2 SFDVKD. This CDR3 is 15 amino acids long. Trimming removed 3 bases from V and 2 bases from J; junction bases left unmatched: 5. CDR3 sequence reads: CATSDTRQGNTEAFF. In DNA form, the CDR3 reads TGTGCCACCAGTGATACTCGACAGGGCAACACTGAAGCTTTCTTT.

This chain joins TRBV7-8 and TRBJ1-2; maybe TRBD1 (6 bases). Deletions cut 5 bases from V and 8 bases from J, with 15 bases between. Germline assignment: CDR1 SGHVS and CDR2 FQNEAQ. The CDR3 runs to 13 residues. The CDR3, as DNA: TGTGCCAGCAGCCAAAACAGGGAGGGCGGCTACACCTTC. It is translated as CASSQNREGGYTF.

The CDR3 region is CASSQRGLAGDYEQYF. CDR3 sequence (DNA): TGTGCCAGCAGCCAGAGGGGCCTAGCGGGCGATTACGAGCAGTACTTC. V and J are TRBV7-9 and TRBJ2-7; 8 bases are shared with TRBD2. V lost 5 bases and J lost 4; bases outside the gene matches: 13. CDR1 is SEHNR, CDR2 FQNEAQ, per germline (reference sequence). The CDR3 runs 16 residues.

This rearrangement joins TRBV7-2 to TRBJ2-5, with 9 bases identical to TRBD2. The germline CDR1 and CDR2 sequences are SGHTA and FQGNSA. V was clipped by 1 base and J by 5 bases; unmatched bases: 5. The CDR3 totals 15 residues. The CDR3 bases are TGTGCCAGCAGCTTAGGGCGGGGGGGCTTTGAGACCCAGTACTTC. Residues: CASSLGRGGFETQYF.

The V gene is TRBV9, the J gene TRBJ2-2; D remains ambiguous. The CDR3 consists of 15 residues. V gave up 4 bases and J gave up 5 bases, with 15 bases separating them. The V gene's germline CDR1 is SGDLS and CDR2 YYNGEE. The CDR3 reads CASSPFNLRTGELFF. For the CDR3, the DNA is TGTGCCAGCAGCCCCTTTAACCTCCGGACCGGGGAGCTGTTTTTT.

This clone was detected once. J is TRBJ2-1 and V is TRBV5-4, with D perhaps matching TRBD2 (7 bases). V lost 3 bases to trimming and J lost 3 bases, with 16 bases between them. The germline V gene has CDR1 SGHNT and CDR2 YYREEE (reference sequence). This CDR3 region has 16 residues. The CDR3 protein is CASSSRGGQDYNEQFF. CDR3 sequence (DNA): TGTGCCAGCAGCTCGAGGGGGGGGCAAGACTACAATGAGCAGTTCTTC.

CDR3 in DNA: TGTGCCAGCAGCGGCGACAGCCCCACAGATACGCAGTATTTT. This translates into CASSGDSPTDTQYF. The gene calls are TRBV11-2 and TRBJ2-3, with D possibly matching TRBD1 (5 bases). Trimming stripped 5 bases from V and 2 bases from J, with 11 bases between. The CDR3 runs to 14 residues. CDR1 SGHAT and CDR2 FQNNGV come from the germline V gene. The full variable domain, in which reference TRBV11-2 and TRBJ2-3 provide the parts outside the CDR3, is EAGVAQSPRYKIIEKRQSVAFWCNPISGHATLYWYQQILGQGPKLLIQFQNNGVVDDSQLPKDRFSAERLKGVDSTLKIQPAKLEDSAVYLCASSGDSPTDTQYFGPGTRLTVL.

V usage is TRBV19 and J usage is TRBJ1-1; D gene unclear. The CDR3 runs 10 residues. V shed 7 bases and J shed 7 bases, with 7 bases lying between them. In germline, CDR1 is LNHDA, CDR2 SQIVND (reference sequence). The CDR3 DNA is TGTGCCAGTATGGAGCGTGAAGCTTTCTTT. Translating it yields CASMEREAFF. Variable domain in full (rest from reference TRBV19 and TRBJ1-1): DGGITQSPKYLFRKEGQNVTLSCEQNLNHDAMYWYRQDPGQGLRLIYYSQIVNDFQKGDIAEGYSVSREKKESFPLTVTSAQKNPTAFYLCASMEREAFFGQGTRLTVV.

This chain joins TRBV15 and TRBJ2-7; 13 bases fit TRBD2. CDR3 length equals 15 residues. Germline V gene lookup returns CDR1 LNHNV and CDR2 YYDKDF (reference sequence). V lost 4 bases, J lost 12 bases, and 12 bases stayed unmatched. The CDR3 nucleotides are TGTGCCACCAGCATGGGAAAGGGACTAGCGGGACAAGGGTACTTC. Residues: CATSMGKGLAGQGYF. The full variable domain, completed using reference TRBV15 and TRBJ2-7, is DAMVIQNPRYQVTQFGKPVTLSCSQTLNHNVMYWYQQKSSQAPKLLFHYYDKDFNNEADTPDNFQSRRPNTSFCFLDIRSPGLGDTAMYLCATSMGKGLAGQGYFGPGTRLTVT.

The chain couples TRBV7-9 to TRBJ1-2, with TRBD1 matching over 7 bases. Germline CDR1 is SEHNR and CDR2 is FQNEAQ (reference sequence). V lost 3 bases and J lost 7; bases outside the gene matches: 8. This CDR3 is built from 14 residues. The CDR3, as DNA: TGTGCCAGCAGCTTGGGCCGACAGGGAGGTGGCTACACCTTC. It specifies CASSLGRQGGGYTF.

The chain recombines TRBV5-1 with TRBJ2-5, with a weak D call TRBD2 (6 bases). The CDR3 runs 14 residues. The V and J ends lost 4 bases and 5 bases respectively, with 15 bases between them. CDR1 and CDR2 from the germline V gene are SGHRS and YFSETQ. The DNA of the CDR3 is TGCGCCAGCAGCCTACTTGGTGGGAGGGAGACCCAGTACTTC. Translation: CASSLLGGRETQYF.

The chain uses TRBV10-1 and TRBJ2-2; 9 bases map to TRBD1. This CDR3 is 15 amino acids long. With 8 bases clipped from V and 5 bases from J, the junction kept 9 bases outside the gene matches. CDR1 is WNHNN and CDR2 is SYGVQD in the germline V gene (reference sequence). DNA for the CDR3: TGCGCCAGCCGCCGGACAGGGGTCTTTACCGGGGAGCTGTTTTTT. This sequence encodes CASRRTGVFTGELFF.

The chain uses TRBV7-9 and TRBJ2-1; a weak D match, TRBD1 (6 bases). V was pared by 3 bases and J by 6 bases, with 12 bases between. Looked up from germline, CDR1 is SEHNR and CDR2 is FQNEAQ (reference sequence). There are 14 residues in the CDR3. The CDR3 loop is CASSFLRDINEQFF. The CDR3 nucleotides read TGTGCCAGCAGCTTCCTCCGGGACATCAATGAGCAGTTCTTC.

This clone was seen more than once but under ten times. CDR3 region: CASSTQGGTSGNTGELFF. In DNA, the CDR3 is TGTGCCAGTAGTACTCAAGGCGGGACTAGCGGGAACACCGGGGAGCTGTTTTTT. This rearrangement joins TRBV19 to TRBJ2-2; 11 bases match TRBD2. Germline V gene sequence: CDR1 LNHDA, CDR2 SQIVND (reference sequence). The junction had 8 bases not matched to a gene; V was cut back by 4 bases and J by 1 base. This CDR3 has 18 residues.